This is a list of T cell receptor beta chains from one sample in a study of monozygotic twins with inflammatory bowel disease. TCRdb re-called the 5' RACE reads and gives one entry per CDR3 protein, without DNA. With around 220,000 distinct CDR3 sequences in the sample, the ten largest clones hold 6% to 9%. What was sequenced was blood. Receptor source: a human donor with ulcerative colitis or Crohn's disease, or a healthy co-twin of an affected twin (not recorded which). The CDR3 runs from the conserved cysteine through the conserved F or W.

CDR3aa: CASSPHPLTYEQYF; j_gene: TRBJ2-7; v_gene: TRBV12-3/TRBV12-4; len: 14
CDR3aa: CASSTGTPSFTGEQYF; j_gene: TRBJ2-7; v_gene: TRBV7-2; len: 16
CDR3aa: CASSQRQGDEQFF; j_gene: TRBJ2-1; v_gene: TRBV4-1; len: 13
CDR3aa: CASREGLAGRDTQYF; j_gene: TRBJ2-3; v_gene: TRBV12-3/TRBV12-4; len: 15
CDR3aa: CASSYPGNNEQFF; j_gene: TRBJ2-1; v_gene: TRBV6-2/TRBV6-3; len: 13
CDR3aa: CASTSLVASYNEQFF; j_gene: TRBJ2-1; v_gene: TRBV6-1; len: 15
CDR3aa: CASSWEDRSSYEQYF; j_gene: TRBJ2-7; v_gene: TRBV7-6; len: 15
CDR3aa: CASSPGGGLGYEQYF; j_gene: TRBJ2-7; v_gene: TRBV18; len: 15
CDR3aa: CASSLRDEETQYF; j_gene: TRBJ2-5; v_gene: TRBV18; len: 13
CDR3aa: CASSGRAYEQYF; j_gene: TRBJ2-7; v_gene: TRBV27; len: 12
CDR3aa: CASSPYAGEGYTF; j_gene: TRBJ1-2; v_gene: TRBV18; len: 13
CDR3aa: CASLGGSGANVLTF; j_gene: TRBJ2-6; v_gene: TRBV19; len: 14
CDR3aa: CSVGFGRGTEQYF; j_gene: TRBJ2-7; v_gene: TRBV29-1; len: 13
CDR3aa: CATSRLHRGQMYEQYF; j_gene: TRBJ2-7; v_gene: TRBV15; len: 16
CDR3aa: CSVRGHSGTDTQYF; j_gene: TRBJ2-3; v_gene: TRBV29-1; len: 14
CDR3aa: CASSYRLQPLRDEQFF; j_gene: TRBJ2-1; v_gene: TRBV6-5; len: 16
CDR3aa: CASSYLGDSATDTQYF; j_gene: TRBJ2-3; v_gene: TRBV7-9; len: 16
CDR3aa: CASRQDSNEQFF; j_gene: TRBJ2-1; v_gene: TRBV7-9; len: 12
CDR3aa: CASSQDLGVSPLHF; j_gene: TRBJ1-6; v_gene: TRBV3-1; len: 14
CDR3aa: CASSLSLGARTEAFF; j_gene: TRBJ1-1; v_gene: TRBV7-8; len: 15
CDR3aa: CASSLRQALGEQYF; j_gene: TRBJ2-7; v_gene: TRBV28; len: 14
CDR3aa: CASSVPGLAGVGTDTQYF; j_gene: TRBJ2-3; v_gene: TRBV11-2; len: 18
CDR3aa: CASSVEGGYGYTF; j_gene: TRBJ1-2; v_gene: TRBV9; len: 13
CDR3aa: CASSRENRGSTDTQYF; j_gene: TRBJ2-3; v_gene: TRBV12-3/TRBV12-4; len: 16
CDR3aa: CASSQGTGSSTTFF; j_gene: TRBJ1-1; v_gene: TRBV3-1; len: 14
CDR3aa: CAWSVGGSKYEQYF; j_gene: TRBJ2-7; v_gene: TRBV30; len: 14
CDR3aa: CSARAASGWEEQFF; j_gene: TRBJ2-1; v_gene: TRBV20-1; len: 14
CDR3aa: CASSDVDRFNQPQHF; j_gene: TRBJ1-5; v_gene: TRBV6-1; len: 15
CDR3aa: CASSLQVKNTEAFF; j_gene: TRBJ1-1; v_gene: TRBV5-1; len: 14
CDR3aa: CASSADRGYYEQYF; j_gene: TRBJ2-7; v_gene: TRBV5-5; len: 14
CDR3aa: CASSPGLASGELFF; j_gene: TRBJ2-2; v_gene: TRBV2; len: 14
CDR3aa: CAITDGTDPLFYEQYF; j_gene: TRBJ2-7; v_gene: TRBV10-3; len: 16
CDR3aa: CASSLYVAGGTDTQYF; j_gene: TRBJ2-3; v_gene: TRBV7-2; len: 16
CDR3aa: CASSIDVRDSSNQPQHF; j_gene: TRBJ1-5; v_gene: TRBV19; len: 17
CDR3aa: CAIKVPGTNTEAFF; j_gene: TRBJ1-1; v_gene: TRBV10-3; len: 14
CDR3aa: CATGSGNTIYF; j_gene: TRBJ1-3; v_gene: TRBV4-1; len: 11
CDR3aa: CASSLTSGRSETQYF; j_gene: TRBJ2-5; v_gene: TRBV5-4; len: 15
CDR3aa: CASSFLSRGGLETQYF; j_gene: TRBJ2-5; v_gene: TRBV7-9; len: 16
CDR3aa: CASSPGQREAPQHF; j_gene: TRBJ1-5; v_gene: TRBV13; len: 14
CDR3aa: CASSLGQNEQFF; j_gene: TRBJ2-1; v_gene: TRBV5-1; len: 12
CDR3aa: CASGRQGYEQYF; j_gene: TRBJ2-7; v_gene: TRBV7-9; len: 12
CDR3aa: CASSQETTAITGELFF; j_gene: TRBJ2-2; v_gene: TRBV4-3; len: 16
CDR3aa: CASSYKSRDTRISQEAQYF; j_gene: TRBJ2-5; v_gene: TRBV18; len: 19
CDR3aa: CASSFVSGNEQYF; j_gene: TRBJ2-7; v_gene: TRBV7-2; len: 13
CDR3aa: CASRPEGALNTEAFF; j_gene: TRBJ1-1; v_gene: TRBV12-3/TRBV12-4; len: 15
CDR3aa: CASSPLTGIGGYTF; j_gene: TRBJ1-2; v_gene: TRBV7-9; len: 14
CDR3aa: CASSLGGRAPFYNEQFF; j_gene: TRBJ2-1; v_gene: TRBV7-2; len: 17
CDR3aa: CASSPGTDPYSEQFF; j_gene: TRBJ2-1; v_gene: TRBV5-1; len: 15
CDR3aa: CASSQVLSGTAEQFF; j_gene: TRBJ2-1; v_gene: TRBV4-2; len: 15
CDR3aa: CASSLGGGREQYF; j_gene: TRBJ2-7; v_gene: TRBV28; len: 13
CDR3aa: CASTPSGEDTQYF; j_gene: TRBJ2-3; v_gene: TRBV19; len: 13
CDR3aa: CASSFGGDAEAFF; j_gene: TRBJ1-1; v_gene: TRBV5-8; len: 13
CDR3aa: CASSQERGNYEQYF; j_gene: TRBJ2-7; v_gene: TRBV3-1; len: 14
CDR3aa: CASSYPAFREGYGYTF; j_gene: TRBJ1-2; v_gene: TRBV6-2/TRBV6-3; len: 16
CDR3aa: CASSPRTVNYGYTF; j_gene: TRBJ1-2; v_gene: TRBV18; len: 14
CDR3aa: CAWRLTPGLTYTF; j_gene: TRBJ1-2; v_gene: TRBV30; len: 13
CDR3aa: CASSPGTSGRGEGTDTQYF; j_gene: TRBJ2-3; v_gene: TRBV12-3/TRBV12-4; len: 19
CDR3aa: CALNPGLPYTGELFF; j_gene: TRBJ2-2; v_gene: TRBV30; len: 15
CDR3aa: CASSSNKQREAFF; j_gene: TRBJ1-1; v_gene: TRBV7-2; len: 13
CDR3aa: CASSPDQSYNEQFF; j_gene: TRBJ2-1; v_gene: TRBV7-9; len: 14